Each of the 21 T cell receptor beta chains below was sequenced from the same sample in a study of T cell responses to AZD1222 COVID-19 vaccine. Here immunoSEQ multiplex PCR was the method, and the copy in TCRdb shows in-frame clones only, minus some. The sample includes roughly 140,000 clones, roughly 93% of them seen just once. The specimen comprised peripheral blood, sampled 28 days after the second AZD1222 dose. The receptors were gathered from an adult who received the AZD1222 COVID-19 vaccine.

This chain uses TRBV27 with TRBJ2-1; TRBD2 aligns across 8 bases. The CDR3 contains 14 residues. Trimming took 3 bases from V and 8 from J; bases not matched to a gene: 6. CDR1 and CDR2 from the germline V gene are MNHEY and SMNVEV (reference sequence). CDR3 coding DNA: TGTGCCAGCAGTTTCCAGCGGGAGACCGATGAGCAGTTCTTC. Translation gives CASSFQRETDEQFF.

The chain employs TRBV19 and TRBJ2-6, with 10 bases that match TRBD2. Trimming removed 8 bases from V and 0 bases from J; junction bases left unmatched: 7. The germline CDR1 and CDR2 sequences are LNHDA and SQIVND (reference sequence). This CDR3 has 17 residues. CDR3 amino acids: CASSRTSGSSGANVLTF. The CDR3 nucleotides are TGTGCCAGTTCTCGGACTAGCGGTAGCTCTGGGGCCAACGTCCTGACTTTC.

The genes are TRBV6-6 and TRBJ1-2; the D is unclear. V was trimmed by 6 bases and J by 6 bases, leaving 11 bases between them. Germline V gene sequence: CDR1 MNHNY, CDR2 SVGAGI (reference sequence). The CDR3 sequence is 12 residues long. The CDR3 here is CASSQQLNGYTF. DNA for the CDR3: TGTGCCAGCAGCCAACAGCTAAATGGCTACACCTTC.

The chain is built from TRBV11-2 and TRBJ1-2, with D possibly TRBD1 on 6 matching bases. CDR1 is SGHAT, CDR2 FQNNGV, per germline. The V and J ends lost 5 bases and 3 bases respectively, with 10 bases between them. The CDR3 loop spans 13 amino acids. The CDR3: CASSLQGHYGYTF. CDR3 in DNA: TGTGCCAGCAGCCTACAGGGCCACTATGGCTACACCTTC. The full variable domain, rest sourced from reference TRBV11-2 and TRBJ1-2, is EAGVAQSPRYKIIEKRQSVAFWCNPISGHATLYWYQQILGQGPKLLIQFQNNGVVDDSQLPKDRFSAERLKGVDSTLKIQPAKLEDSAVYLCASSLQGHYGYTFGSGTRLTVV.

The table lists this clone with many counts. The chain couples TRBV7-2 to TRBJ2-7; 10 nucleotides agree with TRBD1. Germline V gene sequence: CDR1 SGHTA, CDR2 FQGNSA. CDR3 length equals 16 residues. J was trimmed by 0 bases and V by 5 bases; bases with no gene match: 7. The CDR3 reads CASSTLGQGNSYEQYF. The CDR3, as DNA: TGTGCCAGCAGCACCCTGGGACAGGGGAACTCCTACGAGCAGTACTTC.

The chain uses TRBV5-1 and TRBJ2-1; tentatively, D is TRBD2 (6 bases). The V and J ends lost 3 bases and 0 bases respectively, with 10 bases between them. The CDR3 extends over 15 amino acids. Germline V gene sequence: CDR1 SGHRS, CDR2 YFSETQ. The CDR3 reads CASSYEGGSYNEQFF. CDR3 in DNA: TGCGCCAGCAGCTACGAGGGAGGCTCCTACAATGAGCAGTTCTTC.

The chain is built from TRBV11-3 and TRBJ1-3; the D is unclear. The V end was cut by 1 base, the J end by 3 bases, with 10 bases between. Germline assignment: CDR1 SGHNT and CDR2 YENEEA. CDR3 length: 15 amino acids. The CDR3 bases are TGTGCCAGCAGCTTAGCTGGAACACATGGAAACACCATATATTTT. Amino acids: CASSLAGTHGNTIYF.

The V gene is TRBV7-9, the J gene TRBJ1-2, with D unclear. Trimming removed 5 bases at V and 2 bases at J, with 9 bases between. The CDR3 is 13 amino acids. Germline loops: CDR1 SEHNR, CDR2 FQNEAQ (reference sequence). CDR3 protein: CASSRDGNYGYTF. The CDR3 region has the DNA TGTGCCAGCAGCCGTGACGGGAACTATGGCTACACCTTC.

This chain links TRBV5-1 with TRBJ1-4, with D uncertain. CDR3 length: 15 amino acids. Looked up from germline, CDR1 is SGHRS and CDR2 is YFSETQ. The V gene lost 4 bases and the J gene lost 0 bases, with 10 bases spanning the gap. In nucleotides, the CDR3 is TGCGCCAGCAGCCTCCAGGTTGCAACTAATGAAAAACTGTTTTTT. Protein product: CASSLQVATNEKLFF.

The table lists this clone with a count of one. The J gene is TRBJ1-1, the V gene TRBV5-1; D might be TRBD1 (6 bases). Germline V lookup: CDR1 SGHRS, CDR2 YFSETQ. Trimming took 4 bases from V and 8 from J, leaving 15 bases between them. The CDR3 is 13 residues long. The DNA for the CDR3 is TGCGCCAGCAGCGATCATACCGGGACAGAAGCTTTCTTT. Translated, it gives CASSDHTGTEAFF.

V gene TRBV7-9 combines with J gene TRBJ1-4, with D possibly TRBD1 on 5 matching bases. The CDR3 is made up of 14 amino acids. V was clipped by 5 bases and J by 8 bases, with 15 bases between them. The germline gives CDR1 SEHNR, CDR2 FQNEAQ (reference sequence). The CDR3, as DNA: TGTGCCAGCAGCCGTGAGGGGTATAAGGAAAAACTGTTTTTT. As protein: CASSREGYKEKLFF.

The chain has TRBV4-1 and TRBJ1-2; 9 nucleotides match TRBD1. There are 17 residues in the CDR3. V lost 0 bases and J lost 4; bases outside the gene matches: 9. CDR1 and CDR2 (germline): MGHRA, YSYEKL. CDR3 DNA sequence: TGCGCCAGCAGCCAAGATGGGGGGACAGGGCGCAGCTATGGCTACACCTTC. This encodes CASSQDGGTGRSYGYTF.

The rearrangement uses TRBV6-6 and TRBJ1-3; D is unclear. CDR1 is MNHNY, CDR2 SVGAGI, per germline (reference sequence). V shed 6 bases and J shed 4 bases, with 13 bases lying between them. The CDR3 is 14 amino acids. CDR3 DNA: TGTGCCAGCAGGGCGGGCGGGTCCGGAAACACCATATATTTT. It is translated as CASRAGGSGNTIYF.

The CDR3 here is CASGTGTSGRNEQFF. The CDR3 region has the DNA TGCGCCAGCGGCACCGGGACTAGCGGGAGAAATGAGCAGTTCTTC. The rearrangement joins TRBV10-1 to TRBJ2-1, with 14 bases lining up with TRBD2. The CDR3 totals 15 residues. Germline V CDR1 and CDR2: WNHNN, SYGVQD (reference sequence). V trimming: 8 bases; J trimming: 7 bases; junction bases outside the gene matches: 7.

This CDR3 reads CATSRDGTTETQYF. In DNA, the CDR3 is TGTGCCACCAGCAGAGATGGGACTACAGAGACCCAGTACTTC. This sequence joins TRBV15 and TRBJ2-5; 7 bases are a match to TRBD2. Per the germline V gene, CDR1 is LNHNV and CDR2 is YYDKDF (reference sequence). The CDR3 is 14 residues long. V dropped 0 bases and J dropped 4; count of bases not matched to a gene: 2.

The genes are TRBV7-9 and TRBJ1-5, with 8 bases lining up with TRBD1. V was pared by 6 bases and J by 7 bases, with 5 bases of the junction left unmatched. This CDR3 region has 13 residues. Germline values: CDR1 SEHNR, CDR2 FQNEAQ (reference sequence). CDR3 DNA: TGTGCCAGCAGGACAGGGGAAGAGCAGCCCCAGCATTTT. This gives the protein CASRTGEEQPQHF. The full variable domain, in which reference TRBV7-9 and TRBJ1-5 provide the parts outside the CDR3, is DTGVSQNPRHKITKRGQNVTFRCDPISEHNRLYWYRQTLGQGPEFLTYFQNEAQLEKSRLLSDRFSAERPKGSFSTLEIQRTEQGDSAMYLCASRTGEEQPQHFGDGTRLSIL.

As regards this clone: Other DNA sequences of this sample code for an identical CDR3. This chain links TRBV24-1 with TRBJ1-5; D is uncertain. In germline, CDR1 is KGHDR, CDR2 SFDVKD. The V end lost 5 bases, the J end lost 2 bases, and 6 bases lay between the germline ends. This CDR3 is built from 13 residues. CDR3 sequence reads: CATSGGGNQPQHF. The CDR3 DNA follows: TGTGCCACCAGTGGAGGCGGCAATCAGCCCCAGCATTTT.

This chain joins TRBV6-6 and TRBJ1-3; D not certain. Germline V gene data show CDR1 as MNHNY and CDR2 as SVGAGI (reference sequence). With 5 bases removed from V and 2 bases from J, the gap between germline ends came to 4 bases. The CDR3 is 12 amino acids. CDR3 amino acids: CASSQAGNTIYF. CDR3 nucleotide sequence: TGTGCCAGCAGTCAAGCTGGAAACACCATATATTTT.

This chain links TRBV6-1 with TRBJ2-5, with D perhaps given as TRBD1 or TRBD2 (7 bases each). V shed 5 bases and J shed 5 bases, with 15 bases lying between them. From germline, CDR1 is MNHNS and CDR2 SASEGT. The CDR3 length is 14 residues. This CDR3 reads CASSLNRGGETQYF. The CDR3 DNA follows: TGTGCCAGCAGTTTGAACAGGGGAGGGGAGACCCAGTACTTC.

This clone showed up just a few times. V gene TRBV7-9 combines with J gene TRBJ1-1, with D hard to call. The V and J ends lost 3 bases and 5 bases respectively, with 16 bases between them. Germline V gene data show CDR1 as SEHNR and CDR2 as FQNEAQ (reference sequence). The CDR3 runs 15 residues. The chain's CDR3 is CASSFSPRVLTEAFF. The DNA of the CDR3 is TGTGCCAGCAGCTTCTCCCCAAGGGTACTGACTGAAGCTTTCTTT.

The genes are TRBV3-1 (or the pseudogene TRBV3-2) and TRBJ1-1; D is unresolved. In germline, CDR1 is LGHDT, CDR2 YNNKEL (reference sequence). The CDR3 is made up of 13 amino acids. The V and J ends lost 4 bases and 0 bases respectively, with 6 bases between them. CDR3 bases: TGTGCCAGCAGCCGCACCATGAACACTGAAGCTTTCTTT. Its protein product is CASSRTMNTEAFF.